This T cell receptor (beta chain) was retrieved from a study of cytomegalovirus exposure and HLA in healthy donors. In the study overall: Earlier results showed roughly 120 million unique TCR beta sequences derived from about 179 million T cells.

The study's findings and limits: Diagnosis of cytomegalovirus status made by the classifier reportedly showed high specificity and sensitivity. In a later analysis, the majority of CMV-associated beta chains seemingly showed HLA restriction. Later work associated more than 15,000 TCR beta sequences with HLA alleles at 0.05 false discovery rate.

Regarding this clone: Its target is unknown.

A multiplex PCR was run with 60 Vbeta primers and 13 Jbeta primers. Assay: immunoSEQ multiplex PCR; the TCRdb copy retains only in-frame clones and omits some. The sample contains about 190,000 clones, 65% to 80% of which appear only once. This receptor was identified in a young man in good health and CMV-seropositive. Sequenced input: PBMCs.

The CDR3 coding sequence is TGTGCCAGCAGCATCAATTCACAAGCTGAAGCTTTCTTT. This encodes CASSINSQAEAFF. This chain uses TRBV27 with TRBJ1-1; D is ambiguous. The CDR3 extends over 13 amino acids. Looked up from germline, CDR1 is MNHEY and CDR2 is SMNVEV (reference sequence). V was clipped by 6 bases and J by 6 bases, with 14 bases between them.